This TCR beta chain was captured in a study of human T cells and chemical hapten exposure. Study-level information: Per-sample variation in TCR yield stemmed mainly from small pooled library volume differences.

Individual cDNA molecules each carried unique molecular identifiers attached by the library. Methods used by the authors: Counts of TCRs in each sample centred on a median of approximately 100,000 and extended from roughly 23,000 to 700,000. TCRdb re-called the RACE reads through MiXCR, storing one row per CDR3 protein. These V and J calls originate from TCRdb's pipeline instead of the authors' own analysis. The sample yields under 45,000 distinct CDR3 sequences, around 5.5% seen once. This CDR3 contains 15 residues. Germline V lookup: CDR1 SGDLS, CDR2 YYNGEE. V was shortened by 2 bases and J by 0 bases, with 9 bases between the two germline ends. General observations from the study: Following DPC sensitization, TCRs present above 1 in 1000 frequency showed no change.

This clonotype has just a few counts. Its antigen is unidentified. Noted time point: healthy volunteer bleed at 6 weeks. Sequencing started from total RNA isolated from unfractionated whole blood. This sequence originates from a human donor in good health. Some clones in this sample may be carry-over from other donors' samples. Sequenced: whole blood. This chain uses TRBV9 with TRBJ1-3, with a tentative D call TRBD1 (6 bases). The DNA of the CDR3 is TGTGCCAGCAGCGTTACAGGGAACTCTGGAAACACCATATATTTT. This translates into CASSVTGNSGNTIYF.